This TCR beta chain comes out of a study of blood T cell repertoires in COVID-19. Method: immunoSEQ multiplex PCR; TCRdb's copy keeps in-frame clones and lacks some. The sample shows about 270,000 clones, more than 85% of them seen only once. Germline trimming cut 3 bases from V and 3 bases from J; bases unmatched to any gene: 7. Per germline, CDR1 SGHNT and CDR2 YYREEE (reference sequence). The CDR3 has 15 residues. A case of COVID-19 had been met by exposed participants within 2 weeks before study entry. The sequence derives from a man in his forties who had been exposed to COVID-19. This chain connects TRBV5-4 to TRBJ2-5; 8 bases are shared with TRBD2. Sequencing was performed on PBMCs or T cells enriched from blood (not recorded which). The CDR3 spells CASSYSGIGKETQYF. CDR3 bases: TGTGCCAGCAGCTATAGCGGGATCGGGAAAGAGACCCAGTACTTC.